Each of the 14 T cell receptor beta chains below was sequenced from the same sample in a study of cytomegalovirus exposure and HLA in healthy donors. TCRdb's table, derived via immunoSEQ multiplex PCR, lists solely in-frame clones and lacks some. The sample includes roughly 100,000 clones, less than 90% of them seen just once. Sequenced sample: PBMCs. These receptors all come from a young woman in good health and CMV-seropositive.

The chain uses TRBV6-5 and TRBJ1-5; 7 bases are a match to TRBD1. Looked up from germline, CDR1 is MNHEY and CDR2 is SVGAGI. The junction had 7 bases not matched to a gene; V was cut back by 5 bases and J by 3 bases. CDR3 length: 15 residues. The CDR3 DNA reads TGTGCCAGCAGTAAGACGGACAGGTTCAATCAGCCCCAGCATTTT. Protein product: CASSKTDRFNQPQHF.

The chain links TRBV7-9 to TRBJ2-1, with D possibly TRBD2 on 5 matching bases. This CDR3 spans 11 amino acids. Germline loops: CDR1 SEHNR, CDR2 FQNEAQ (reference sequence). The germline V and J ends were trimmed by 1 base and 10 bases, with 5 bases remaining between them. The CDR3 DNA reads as TGTGCCAGCAGCTTAGGCGGGGAGCAGTTCTTC. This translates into CASSLGGEQFF.

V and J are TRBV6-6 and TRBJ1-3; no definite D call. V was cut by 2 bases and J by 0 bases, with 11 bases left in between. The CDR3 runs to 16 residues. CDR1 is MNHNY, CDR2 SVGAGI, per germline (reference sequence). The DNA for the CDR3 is TGTGCCAGCAGTTACCCGGCCTGGAGCTCTGGAAACACCATATATTTT. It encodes CASSYPAWSSGNTIYF.

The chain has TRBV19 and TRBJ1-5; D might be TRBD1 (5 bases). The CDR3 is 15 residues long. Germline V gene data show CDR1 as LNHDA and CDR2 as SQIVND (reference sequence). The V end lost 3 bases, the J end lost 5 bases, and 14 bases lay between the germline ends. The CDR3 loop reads CASSIYAQADQPQHF. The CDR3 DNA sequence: TGTGCCAGTAGTATCTATGCACAGGCCGATCAGCCCCAGCATTTT.

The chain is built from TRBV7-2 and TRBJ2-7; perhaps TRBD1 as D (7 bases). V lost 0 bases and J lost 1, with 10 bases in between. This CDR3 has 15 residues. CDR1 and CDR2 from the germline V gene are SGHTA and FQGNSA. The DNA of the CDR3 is TGTGCCAGCAGCTTAGCTCCAGGGGGGTCCTACGAGCAGTACGTC. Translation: CASSLAPGGSYEQYV.

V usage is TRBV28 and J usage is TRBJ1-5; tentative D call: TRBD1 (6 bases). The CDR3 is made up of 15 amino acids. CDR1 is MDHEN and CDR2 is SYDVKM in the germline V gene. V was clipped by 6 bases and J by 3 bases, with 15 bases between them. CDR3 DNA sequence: TGTGCCAGCAGACTCGGGGGGGCGGACAATCAGCCCCAGCATTTT. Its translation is CASRLGGADNQPQHF. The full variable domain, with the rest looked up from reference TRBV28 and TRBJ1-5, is DVKVTQSSRYLVKRTGEKVFLECVQDMDHENMFWYRQDPGLGLRLIYFSYDVKMKEKGDIPEGYSVSREKKERFSLILESASTNQTSMYLCASRLGGADNQPQHFGDGTRLSIL.

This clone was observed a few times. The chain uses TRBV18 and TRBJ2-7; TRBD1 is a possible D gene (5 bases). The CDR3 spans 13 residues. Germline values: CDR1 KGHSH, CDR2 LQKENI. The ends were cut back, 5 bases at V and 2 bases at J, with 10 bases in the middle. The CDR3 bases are TGTGCCAGCTCAAAAGACAGTCCCTACGAGCAGTACTTC. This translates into CASSKDSPYEQYF. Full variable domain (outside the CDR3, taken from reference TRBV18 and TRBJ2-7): NAGVMQNPRHLVRRRGQEARLRCSPMKGHSHVYWYRQLPEEGLKFMVYLQKENIIDESGMPKERFSAEFPKEGPSILRIQQVVRGDSAAYFCASSKDSPYEQYFGPGTRLTVT.

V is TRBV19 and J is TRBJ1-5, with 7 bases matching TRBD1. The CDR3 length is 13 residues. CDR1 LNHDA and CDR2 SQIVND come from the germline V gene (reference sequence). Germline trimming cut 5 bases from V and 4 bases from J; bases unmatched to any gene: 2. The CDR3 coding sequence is TGTGCCAGTAGTCCGACAGGGAATCAGCCCCAGCATTTT. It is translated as CASSPTGNQPQHF.

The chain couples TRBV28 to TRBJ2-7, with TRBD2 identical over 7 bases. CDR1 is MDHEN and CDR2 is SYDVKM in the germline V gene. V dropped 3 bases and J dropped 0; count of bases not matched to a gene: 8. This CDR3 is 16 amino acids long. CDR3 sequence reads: CASSLGGTPLSYEQYF. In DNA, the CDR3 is TGTGCCAGCAGTTTGGGGGGGACGCCACTCTCCTACGAGCAGTACTTC.

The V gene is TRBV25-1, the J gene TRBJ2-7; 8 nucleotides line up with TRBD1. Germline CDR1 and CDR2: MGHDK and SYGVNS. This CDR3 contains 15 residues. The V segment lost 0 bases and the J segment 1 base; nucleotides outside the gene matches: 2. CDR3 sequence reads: CASSEYGQGSYEQYF. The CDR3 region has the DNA TGTGCCAGCAGTGAATATGGACAGGGATCCTACGAGCAGTACTTC.

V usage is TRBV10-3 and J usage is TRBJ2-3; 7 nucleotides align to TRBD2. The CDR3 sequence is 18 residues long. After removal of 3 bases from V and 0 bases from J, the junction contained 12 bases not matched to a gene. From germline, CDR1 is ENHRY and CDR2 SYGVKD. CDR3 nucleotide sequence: TGTGCCATCAGTGAAACCGGTGGGGGGGGAGCCAGCACAGATACGCAGTATTTT. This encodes CAISETGGGGASTDTQYF.

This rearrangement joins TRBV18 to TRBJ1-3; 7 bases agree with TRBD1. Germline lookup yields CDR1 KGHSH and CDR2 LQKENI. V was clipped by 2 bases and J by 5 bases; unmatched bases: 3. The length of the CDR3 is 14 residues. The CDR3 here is CASSPGTDRNTIYF. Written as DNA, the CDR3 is TGTGCCAGCTCACCAGGGACAGACCGAAACACCATATATTTT. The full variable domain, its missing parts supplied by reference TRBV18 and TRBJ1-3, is NAGVMQNPRHLVRRRGQEARLRCSPMKGHSHVYWYRQLPEEGLKFMVYLQKENIIDESGMPKERFSAEFPKEGPSILRIQQVVRGDSAAYFCASSPGTDRNTIYFGEGSWLTVV.

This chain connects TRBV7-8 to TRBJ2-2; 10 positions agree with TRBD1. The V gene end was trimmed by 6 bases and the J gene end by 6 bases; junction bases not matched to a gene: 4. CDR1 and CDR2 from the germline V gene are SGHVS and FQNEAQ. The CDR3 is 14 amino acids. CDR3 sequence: CASRRDRGPGELFF. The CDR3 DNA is TGTGCCAGCAGACGGGACAGGGGCCCCGGGGAGCTGTTTTTT.

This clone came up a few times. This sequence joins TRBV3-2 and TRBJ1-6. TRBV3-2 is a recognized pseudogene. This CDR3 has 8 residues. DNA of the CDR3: TGTGCCAGCTGGAGGTGCATCTTT. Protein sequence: CASWRCIF.